Listed below are T cell receptor beta chains from one sample, sequenced in a study of type 1 regulatory T cells. Via MiXCR, TCRdb re-called the reads, giving one row per CDR3 protein. The sample lists 75,000 to 100,000 distinct CDR3 sequences, around 30% occurring once. The sample consisted of CD4+ T cells, either the whole sample or a sorted fraction (not recorded which). The origin of the receptors is a human donor in good health. Each CDR3 is given without its conserved first and last residue.

cdr3_length: 14; j_call: TRBJ2-7; v_call: TRBV7-2; cdr3_aa: ASSSYRDRGHHEQY
cdr3_length: 14; j_call: TRBJ2-5; v_call: TRBV29-1; cdr3_aa: SVGKNRDRVQETQY
cdr3_length: 12; j_call: TRBJ2-5; v_call: TRBV5-1; cdr3_aa: ASSLRTGEETQY
cdr3_length: 13; j_call: TRBJ2-1; v_call: TRBV5-1; cdr3_aa: ASSPPARVGNEQF
cdr3_length: 13; j_call: TRBJ2-5; v_call: TRBV29-1; cdr3_aa: SVIPQASKGETQY
cdr3_length: 11; j_call: TRBJ1-4; v_call: TRBV3-1; cdr3_aa: ASSQGTAEKLF
cdr3_length: 14; j_call: TRBJ2-1; v_call: TRBV20-1; cdr3_aa: SARDFDRASNNEQF
cdr3_length: 14; j_call: TRBJ2-3; v_call: TRBV24-1; cdr3_aa: ATSDWDSSSTDTQY
cdr3_length: 11; j_call: TRBJ2-5; v_call: TRBV20-1; cdr3_aa: SARAAGEETQY
cdr3_length: 9; j_call: TRBJ1-5; v_call: TRBV20-1; cdr3_aa: SASREFTQH
cdr3_length: 13; j_call: TRBJ2-7; v_call: TRBV4-3; cdr3_aa: ASNQEGTGGHEQY
cdr3_length: 15; j_call: TRBJ2-2; v_call: TRBV12-3/TRBV12-4; cdr3_aa: ASWGLAGALHTGELF
cdr3_length: 12; j_call: TRBJ2-7; v_call: TRBV7-2; cdr3_aa: ASSGYRGLDEQY
cdr3_length: 13; j_call: TRBJ2-2; v_call: TRBV10-3; cdr3_aa: AISGLAANTGELF
cdr3_length: 11; j_call: TRBJ1-5; v_call: TRBV6-4; cdr3_aa: ASSADRGQPQH
cdr3_length: 12; j_call: TRBJ2-3; v_call: TRBV9; cdr3_aa: ASSPQASTDTQY
cdr3_length: 11; j_call: TRBJ2-5; v_call: TRBV11-2; cdr3_aa: ASSSLLGETQY
cdr3_length: 12; j_call: TRBJ2-7; v_call: TRBV19; cdr3_aa: ASNDSPGDYEQY
cdr3_length: 15; j_call: TRBJ2-3; v_call: TRBV20-1; cdr3_aa: SARGSTSVSSTDTQY
cdr3_length: 13; j_call: TRBJ1-2; v_call: TRBV6-1; cdr3_aa: ASSEGIWGSYGYT
cdr3_length: 20; j_call: TRBJ2-3; v_call: TRBV4-3; cdr3_aa: ASSQDNWDRVSERPSTDTQY
cdr3_length: 11; j_call: TRBJ1-2; v_call: TRBV7-8; cdr3_aa: ASSERQGYGYT
cdr3_length: 13; j_call: TRBJ1-1; v_call: TRBV11-3; cdr3_aa: ASSQSGRRATEAF
cdr3_length: 16; j_call: TRBJ2-6; v_call: TRBV11-2; cdr3_aa: ASSLVASGWSGANVLT
cdr3_length: 13; j_call: TRBJ2-5; v_call: TRBV7-9; cdr3_aa: ASSIPTSAQETQY
cdr3_length: 9; j_call: TRBJ2-2; v_call: TRBV9; cdr3_aa: ASGGAGELF
cdr3_length: 12; j_call: TRBJ1-1; v_call: TRBV5-1; cdr3_aa: ASSSGQGTTEAF
cdr3_length: 13; j_call: TRBJ2-3; v_call: TRBV7-2; cdr3_aa: ASSLEASRTDTQY
cdr3_length: 12; j_call: TRBJ2-3; v_call: TRBV10-2; cdr3_aa: ASTPRESEDTQY
cdr3_length: 14; j_call: TRBJ1-5; v_call: TRBV20-1; cdr3_aa: SAAETGGWGNQPQH
cdr3_length: 11; j_call: TRBJ1-1; v_call: TRBV19; cdr3_aa: ASSIRFVTQRF
cdr3_length: 14; j_call: TRBJ1-6; v_call: TRBV9; cdr3_aa: ASSVTPDVLRSPLH
cdr3_length: 10; j_call: TRBJ2-5; v_call: TRBV29-1; cdr3_aa: SVGVGVATQY
cdr3_length: 15; j_call: TRBJ1-2; v_call: TRBV15; cdr3_aa: ATSRAYEAGADYGYT
cdr3_length: 12; j_call: TRBJ2-7; v_call: TRBV20-1; cdr3_aa: SAREGHNSYEQY
cdr3_length: 8; j_call: TRBJ2-7; v_call: TRBV20-1; cdr3_aa: SVKSYEQY
cdr3_length: 15; j_call: TRBJ2-1; v_call: TRBV20-1; cdr3_aa: SARDLASGGSYNEQF
cdr3_length: 17; j_call: TRBJ2-2; v_call: TRBV7-8; cdr3_aa: ASSLVLLRRETATGELF
cdr3_length: 13; j_call: TRBJ2-7; v_call: TRBV6-2/TRBV6-3; cdr3_aa: ASSFHHPSSYEQY
cdr3_length: 12; j_call: TRBJ1-2; v_call: TRBV6-2/TRBV6-3; cdr3_aa: AIAPMDRTGGYT